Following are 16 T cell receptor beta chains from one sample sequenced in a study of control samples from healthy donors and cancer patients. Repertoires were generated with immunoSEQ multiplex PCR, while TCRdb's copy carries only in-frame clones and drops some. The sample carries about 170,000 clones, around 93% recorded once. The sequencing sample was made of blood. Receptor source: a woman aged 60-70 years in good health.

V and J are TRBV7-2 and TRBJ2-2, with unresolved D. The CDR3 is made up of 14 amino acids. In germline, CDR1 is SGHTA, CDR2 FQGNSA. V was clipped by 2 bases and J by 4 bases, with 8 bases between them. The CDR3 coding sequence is TGTGCCAGCAGCTTACCGTTAAGCACCGGGGAGCTGTTTTTT. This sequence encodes CASSLPLSTGELFF.

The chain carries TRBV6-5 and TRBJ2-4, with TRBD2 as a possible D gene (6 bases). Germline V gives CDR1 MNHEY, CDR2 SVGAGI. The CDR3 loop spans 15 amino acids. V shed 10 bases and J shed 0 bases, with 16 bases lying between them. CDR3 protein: CATKGTGVAKNIQYF. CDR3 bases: TGTGCCACCAAGGGGACGGGGGTAGCCAAAAACATTCAGTACTTC.

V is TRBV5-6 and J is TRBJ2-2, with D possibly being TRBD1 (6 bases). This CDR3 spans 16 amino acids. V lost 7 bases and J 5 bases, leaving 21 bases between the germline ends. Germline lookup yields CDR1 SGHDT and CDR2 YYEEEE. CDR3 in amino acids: CASQFLRTDSTGELFF. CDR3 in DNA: TGTGCCAGCCAATTTTTAAGGACAGATTCAACCGGGGAGCTGTTTTTT.

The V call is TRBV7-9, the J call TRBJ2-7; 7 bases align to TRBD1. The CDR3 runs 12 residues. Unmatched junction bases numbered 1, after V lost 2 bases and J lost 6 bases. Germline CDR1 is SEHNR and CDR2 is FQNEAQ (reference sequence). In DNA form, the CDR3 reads TGTGCCAGCAGCTTAACAGGGGTCGAGCAGTACTTC. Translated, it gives CASSLTGVEQYF.

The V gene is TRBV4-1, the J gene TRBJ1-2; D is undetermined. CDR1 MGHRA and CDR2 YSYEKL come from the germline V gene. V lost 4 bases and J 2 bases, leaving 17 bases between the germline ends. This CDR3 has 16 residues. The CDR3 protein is CASSPPELFTNYGYTF. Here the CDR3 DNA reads TGCGCCAGCAGCCCACCCGAGCTTTTTACCAACTATGGCTACACCTTC.

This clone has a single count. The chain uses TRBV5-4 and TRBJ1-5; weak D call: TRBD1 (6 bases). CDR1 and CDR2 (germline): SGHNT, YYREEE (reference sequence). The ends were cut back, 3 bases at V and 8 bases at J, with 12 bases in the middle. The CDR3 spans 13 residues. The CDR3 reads CASSSQGAEPQHF. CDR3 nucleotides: TGTGCCAGCAGCTCACAGGGTGCTGAGCCCCAGCATTTT.

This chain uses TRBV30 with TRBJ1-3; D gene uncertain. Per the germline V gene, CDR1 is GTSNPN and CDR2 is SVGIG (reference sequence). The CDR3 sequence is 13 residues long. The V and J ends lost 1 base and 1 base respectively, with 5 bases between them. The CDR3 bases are TGTGCCTGGAGTGCGGAATCTGGAAACACCATATATTTT. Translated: CAWSAESGNTIYF.

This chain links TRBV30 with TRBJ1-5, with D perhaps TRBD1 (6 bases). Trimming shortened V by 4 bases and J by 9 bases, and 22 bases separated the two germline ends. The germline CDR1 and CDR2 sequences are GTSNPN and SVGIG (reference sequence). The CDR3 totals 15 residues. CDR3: CAWTPRGGPAGPQHF. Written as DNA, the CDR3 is TGTGCCTGGACCCCACGAGGGGGGCCGGCAGGGCCCCAGCATTTT.

DNA of the CDR3: TGCGCCAGCAGCCAAGTAGGTACGGATAATTCACCCCTCCACTTT. This sequence encodes CASSQVGTDNSPLHF. The chain employs TRBV4-3 and TRBJ1-6; D is undetermined. Germline CDR1 LGHNA, CDR2 YSLEER. The CDR3 length is 15 residues. V was clipped by 1 base and J by 5 bases, with 9 bases between them.

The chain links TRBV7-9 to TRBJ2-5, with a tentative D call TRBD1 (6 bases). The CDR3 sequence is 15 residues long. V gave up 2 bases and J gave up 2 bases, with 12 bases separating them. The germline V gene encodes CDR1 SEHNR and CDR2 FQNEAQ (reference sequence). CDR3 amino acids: CASSLNSGQQETQYF. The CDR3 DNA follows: TGTGCCAGCAGCTTAAATTCAGGACAGCAAGAGACCCAGTACTTC.

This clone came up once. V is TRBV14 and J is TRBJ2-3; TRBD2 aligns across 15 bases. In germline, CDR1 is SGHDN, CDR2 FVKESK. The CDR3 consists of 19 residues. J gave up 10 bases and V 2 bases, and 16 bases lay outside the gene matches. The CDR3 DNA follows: TGTGCCAGCAGCCAATCACCGGGACTAGCGGGGGGCGGCGGTATCGCGCAGTATTTT. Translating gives CASSQSPGLAGGGGIAQYF.

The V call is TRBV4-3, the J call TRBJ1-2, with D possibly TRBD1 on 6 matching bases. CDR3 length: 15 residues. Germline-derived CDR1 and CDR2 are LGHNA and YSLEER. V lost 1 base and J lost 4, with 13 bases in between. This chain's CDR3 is CASSQVNQGSYGYTF. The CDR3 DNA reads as TGCGCCAGCAGCCAAGTGAACCAGGGGAGCTATGGCTACACCTTC.

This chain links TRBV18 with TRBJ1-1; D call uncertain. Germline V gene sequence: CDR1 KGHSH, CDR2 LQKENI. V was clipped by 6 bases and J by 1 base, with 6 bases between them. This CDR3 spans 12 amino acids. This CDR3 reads CASSRPNTEAFF. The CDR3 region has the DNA TGTGCCAGCTCTAGACCGAACACTGAAGCTTTCTTT.

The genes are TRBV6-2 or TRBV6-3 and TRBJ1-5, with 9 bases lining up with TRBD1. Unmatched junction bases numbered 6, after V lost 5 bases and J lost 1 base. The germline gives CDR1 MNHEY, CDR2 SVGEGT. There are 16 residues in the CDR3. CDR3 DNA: TGTGCCAGCAGTCACAGGGGGCTGAGAAGCAATCAGCCCCAGCATTTT. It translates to CASSHRGLRSNQPQHF.

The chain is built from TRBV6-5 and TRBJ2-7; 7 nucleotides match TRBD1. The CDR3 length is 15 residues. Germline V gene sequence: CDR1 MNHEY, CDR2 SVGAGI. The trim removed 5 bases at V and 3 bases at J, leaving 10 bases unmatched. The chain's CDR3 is CASSTTGKRNYEQYF. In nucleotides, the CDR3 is TGTGCCAGCAGTACGACAGGGAAAAGGAACTACGAGCAGTACTTC.

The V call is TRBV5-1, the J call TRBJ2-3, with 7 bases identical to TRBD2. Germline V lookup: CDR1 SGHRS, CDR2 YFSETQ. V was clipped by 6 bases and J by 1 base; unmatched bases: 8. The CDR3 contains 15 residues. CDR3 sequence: CASNLPGGGTDTQYF. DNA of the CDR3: TGCGCCAGCAACTTACCTGGGGGGGGCACAGATACGCAGTATTTT.